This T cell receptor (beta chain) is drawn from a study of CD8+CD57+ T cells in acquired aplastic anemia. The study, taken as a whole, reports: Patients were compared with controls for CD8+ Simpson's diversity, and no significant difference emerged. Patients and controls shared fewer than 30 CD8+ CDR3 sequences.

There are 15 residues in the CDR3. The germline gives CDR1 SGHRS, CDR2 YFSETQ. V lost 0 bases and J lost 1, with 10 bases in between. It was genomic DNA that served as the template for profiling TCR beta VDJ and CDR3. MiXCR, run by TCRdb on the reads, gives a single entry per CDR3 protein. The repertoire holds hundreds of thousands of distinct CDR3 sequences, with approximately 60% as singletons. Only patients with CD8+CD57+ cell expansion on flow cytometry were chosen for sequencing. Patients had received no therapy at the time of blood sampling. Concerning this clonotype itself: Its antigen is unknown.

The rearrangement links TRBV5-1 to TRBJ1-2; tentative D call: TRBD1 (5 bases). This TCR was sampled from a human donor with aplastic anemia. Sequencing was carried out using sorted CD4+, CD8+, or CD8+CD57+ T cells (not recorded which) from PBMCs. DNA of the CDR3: TGCGCCAGCAGCTTGGGGCAGGGCTATAACTATGGCTACACCTTC. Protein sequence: CASSLGQGYNYGYTF. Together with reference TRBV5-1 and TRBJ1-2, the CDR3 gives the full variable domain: KAGVTQTPRYLIKTRGQQVTLSCSPISGHRSVSWYQQTPGQGLQFLFEYFSETQRNKGNFPGRFSGRQFSNSRSEMNVSTLELGDSALYLCASSLGQGYNYGYTFGSGTRLTVV.